This T cell receptor (beta chain) was identified during a study of shared clonotypes between healthy human individuals. Study-level information: The cohort had two women and a few men, ages 18 to 49. Study-wide points: Compared with memory subsets, naive subsets generally had larger estimated richness.

V lost 2 bases and J lost 2, with 15 bases in between. Germline V gives CDR1 GTSNPN, CDR2 SVGIG (reference sequence). CDR3 size: 15 residues. With respect to this clone: The antigen is undetermined.

All the donors were Caucasian adults who lived in Nashville, Tennessee. Method: immunoSEQ multiplex PCR; TCRdb's copy keeps in-frame clones and lacks some. In the table there are about 2 million clones, approximately 95% of which are singletons. Sequences were obtained from naive CD4+ T cells sorted from blood. As to subset: CD45RA+ positively selected. This rearrangement joins TRBV30 to TRBJ2-5, with D maybe TRBD1 (5 bases). The clonotype originates from a man younger than 30 in good health. CDR3 loop: CAWSLPRQYQETQYF. The DNA for the CDR3 is TGTGCCTGGAGTCTCCCCCGACAGTATCAAGAGACCCAGTACTTC.